This is a list of T cell receptor beta chains from one sample in a study of blood T cells in healthy people across ages. Using its own MiXCR run on the 5' RACE reads, TCRdb lists one record per CDR3 protein. This table has 550,000 to 750,000 distinct CDR3 sequences, more than 20% appearing once. Sequenced material: blood. The receptors were sampled from a man in his 70s in good health. The conserved cysteine and the conserved F or W are not part of the CDR3 here.

>TRBJ1-1|TRBV5-1
ASSPPGQGNTEAF
>TRBJ2-7|TRBV10-3
AISATLDSEQY
>TRBJ2-5|TRBV24-1
ATSESGRETQY
>TRBJ2-1|TRBV29-1
SAAHYNEQF
>TRBJ1-6|TRBV20-1
SATDTGTGDSPLH
>NA|TRBV6-1
ASSSWIAGSSYEQY
>TRBJ2-3|TRBV27
ASSPSLAELTDTQY
>NA|TRBV29-1
SVARTSGSGHEQF
>NA|TRBV2
ASSEALAGPYNEQF
>TRBJ2-7|TRBV5-6
ASSLGDRGKGYEQY
>TRBJ2-7|TRBV5-1
ASRRGTASYEQY
>TRBJ1-2|TRBV5-6
ASSLGGFDYGYT
>TRBJ2-3|TRBV29-1
SVAGQGRTDTQY
>TRBJ2-6|TRBV28
ASSFNRGPSGANVLT
>TRBJ1-6|TRBV11-2
ASSTRAGFLSPLH
>TRBJ2-7|TRBV6-5
ASSSSSGPYEQY
>TRBJ2-1|TRBV29-1
SVTGTGSYNEQF
>TRBJ2-1|TRBV9
ASSVESAMGYNEQF
>TRBJ2-7|TRBV28
ASRQGKSYEQY
>TRBJ2-7|TRBV12-3/TRBV12-4
ASSSGTFGEQY
>TRBJ2-2|TRBV7-6
ASSLGRRATGELF
>TRBJ2-1|TRBV19
ASSRQDRGRNEQF
>TRBJ2-5|TRBV4-1
ASSQAGSQETQY
>TRBJ2-7|TRBV7-2
ASSSLGLAGDTTYEQY
>TRBJ2-1|TRBV20-1
SLIGGSSYNEQF
>NA|TRBV11-2
ASSTGTSGTSDSYNEQF
>NA|TRBV18
ASSPGVLVGEQY
>TRBJ2-3|TRBV20-1
SASPSGNTDTQY
>TRBJ2-1|TRBV25-1
ASRKTSGENEQF
>NA|TRBV12-3/TRBV12-4
ASSRDQTYEQY
>TRBJ2-7|TRBV12-3/TRBV12-4
ASSLGQLAYEQY
>TRBJ2-4|TRBV11-2
ASSGQGNIQY
>TRBJ2-7|TRBV4-3
ASSQVLGGSSYEQY
>TRBJ1-1|TRBV25-1
ASSEGGRSMPEAF
>NA|TRBV7-2
ASSLANSYEQY